This T cell receptor beta chain was recovered during a study of blood T cell repertoires in COVID-19 (dated by TCRdb to the early 2020s). Turning to the overall study: Collaborator samples came from the United States, Italy and Spain and covered acute and convalescent phases of COVID-19. The repertoires were released in a freely available public database meant as a resource for research on the immune response to SARS-CoV-2. The dataset comprised deeply sampled blood TCRbeta repertoires from subjects exposed to, actively infected with, or recovered from COVID-19. The material from the prospective study consisted of cDNA or gDNA derived from T cells, B-cell-depleted T cells, or PBMCs. The sample metadata nearly always contained a de-identified subject ID, COVID-19 status, age in years and sex. HLA class I and class II types, where available, came from metadata supplied by the sample provider rather than from assay-based typing. The samples were drawn from two sources: the first 160 participants of the ongoing ImmuneRACE study, and 1,254 subjects contributed by 6 global collaborators. General findings and caveats noted by the study authors: How much clinical and demographic metadata was included differed by source and by participant, and the metadata was provided uncurated.

TCRbeta CDR3 regions were amplified from genomic DNA by means of the immunoSEQ Assay, a bias-controlled multiplex PCR. The authors' analysis ran thus. Within the assay, amplification of reference gene primers was used to estimate how many nucleated cells each sample contained. To quantify the absolute abundance of each unique TCRbeta CDR3 rearrangement, sequence reads were collapsed and filtered. For each sample, productive Simpson clonality was calculated as the square root of Simpson's diversity index over productive rearrangements. The immuneACCESS repertoire file appears here via TCRdb, limited to in-frame rearrangements. These files lack a portion of the clones; in checked studies, under half of the deficit traces to unresolved V genes, and the cause of the others is not known. V and J calls and clone size are copied from that table; D and trimming were computed from the DNA. Here the sample has around 120,000 clones; around four fifths occur a single time. Clones ranked in the top ten supply under 3% of the sample.

In its sample, this clone was seen many times. There is no known antigen for this receptor. Base qualities are not recorded, but no much larger clone differs from it by a single base. The collaborating institutions used their own protocols to collect whole blood in K2EDTA tubes. For TCRbeta analysis, collaborator samples were shipped as frozen whole blood, as isolated PBMCs, or as DNA extracted from either sample type. The sample comprised peripheral blood. The TCR originated in a man aged 25 to 40 with acute or convalescent COVID-19.

The DNA reads as follows: TGTGCCAGCAGCCCGGGACTAGGCTCCTACAATGAGCAGTTCTTC. Translated, it gives CASSPGLGSYNEQFF. This receptor chain uses TRBV11-1 and TRBJ2-1; a stretch of 8 junction bases matches TRBD2. Inclusive of the bounding cysteine and phenylalanine, the CDR3 is 15 residues long. Here the CDR3 DNA is all that survives: 45 bases in frame from base 1. The germline V gene (reference sequence) provides CDR1 SGHAT and CDR2 FQDESV. Ends trimmed: V by 5 bases, J by 0 bases; bases unmatched to a gene: 3.